This passage covers 30 T cell receptor beta chains from one sample sequenced in a study of T cell changes during pregnancy in multiple sclerosis. Data came from immunoSEQ multiplex PCR; TCRdb stores just in-frame clones and leaves some out. The table has around 30,000 clones, over 85% seen once; the top ten hold approximately 5.4%. The source was CD8+ T cells from peripheral blood mononuclear cells, collected in the first trimester of pregnancy. These receptors were taken from a female donor with multiple sclerosis, enrolled in a pregnancy study.

In the case of this clone: Other DNA sequences in the sample encode the same CDR3. The V call is TRBV23-1, the J call TRBJ1-3, with a possible D match to TRBD1 (5 bases). TRBV23-1 falls under the ORF class, with uncertain function. The CDR3 runs 15 residues. The V end lost 6 bases, the J end lost 3 bases, and 15 bases lay between the germline ends. The chain's CDR3 is CASSPRQGFGNTIYF. The CDR3 nucleotides are TGCGCCAGCAGCCCCAGGCAGGGATTTGGAAACACCATATATTTT.

J is TRBJ1-1 and V is TRBV27; D is undetermined. This CDR3 comprises 14 residues. Trimming pared 8 bases from V and 0 bases from J, leaving 13 bases between. The germline V gene has CDR1 MNHEY and CDR2 SMNVEV (reference sequence). In nucleotides, the CDR3 is TGTGCCAGCCGAGGGCCAGAAATGAACACTGAAGCTTTCTTT. Its protein is CASRGPEMNTEAFF.

V gene TRBV5-1 combines with J gene TRBJ2-7; no definite D call. The CDR3 runs to 13 residues. Trimming removed 0 bases at V and 2 bases at J, with 6 bases between. Germline values: CDR1 SGHRS, CDR2 YFSETQ. CDR3 region: CASSLDITYEQYF. CDR3 coding DNA: TGCGCCAGCAGCTTGGACATAACCTACGAGCAGTACTTC.

The chain joins TRBV6-1 to TRBJ2-7; the D gene is possibly TRBD2 (5 bases). The CDR3 loop spans 15 amino acids. V lost 8 bases and J 2 bases, leaving 19 bases between the germline ends. Germline CDR1 MNHNS, CDR2 SASEGT. Here the CDR3 DNA reads TGTGCCAGCTCCGACGGGGTTTTTGGAACCTACGAGCAGTACTTC. This sequence encodes CASSDGVFGTYEQYF.

The chain recombines TRBV4-3 with TRBJ2-7; 7 nucleotides align to TRBD1. This CDR3 contains 15 residues. Looked up from germline, CDR1 is LGHNA and CDR2 is YSLEER. J lost 3 bases, V lost 0 bases, and 5 bases had no gene match. The CDR3 nucleotides are TGCGCCAGCAGCCAAGACGGGACAGCCGACTACGAGCAGTACTTC. Its protein product is CASSQDGTADYEQYF.

The V and J genes are TRBV30 and TRBJ2-7, with D possibly being TRBD2 (6 bases). The germline V gene encodes CDR1 GTSNPN and CDR2 SVGIG (reference sequence). This CDR3 region has 13 residues. V was clipped by 5 bases and J by 2 bases, with 13 bases between them. The CDR3 reads CAWYGGPTYEQYF. The CDR3 DNA sequence: TGTGCCTGGTACGGGGGACCTACCTACGAGCAGTACTTC.

The rearrangement links TRBV29-1 to TRBJ1-1, with D tentatively TRBD1 (6 bases). The CDR3 runs to 12 residues. V was cut by 7 bases and J by 5 bases, with 14 bases left in between. CDR1 and CDR2 (germline): SQVTM, ANQGSEA. The CDR3 loop reads CSANLQGTEAFF. The CDR3 DNA follows: TGCAGCGCCAACTTACAGGGTACTGAAGCTTTCTTT.

V gene TRBV19 combines with J gene TRBJ2-5; D is possibly TRBD1 (7 bases). With 6 bases removed from V and 5 bases from J, the gap between germline ends came to 16 bases. The CDR3 is 14 residues long. The germline V gene has CDR1 LNHDA and CDR2 SQIVND (reference sequence). The chain's CDR3 is CASSPGGGWETQYF. The CDR3 region has the DNA TGTGCCAGTAGCCCCGGAGGGGGCTGGGAGACCCAGTACTTC.

The chain carries TRBV5-8 and TRBJ2-7; TRBD1 agrees at 7 bases. After removal of 4 bases from V and 2 bases from J, the junction contained 6 bases not matched to a gene. The CDR3 is 14 residues long. CDR1 SGHTS and CDR2 YDEGEE come from the germline V gene. The CDR3 sequence is CASSRTGAPYEQYF. The CDR3 region has the DNA TGTGCCAGCAGCAGAACAGGGGCCCCCTACGAGCAGTACTTC.

The chain joins TRBV7-6 to TRBJ2-3; the match to TRBD2 covers 12 bases. This CDR3 has 15 residues. Germline V gene data show CDR1 as SGHVS and CDR2 as FNYEAQ. Trimming removed 5 bases from V and 4 bases from J; junction bases left unmatched: 4. The CDR3: CASSPTSGSADTQYF. The DNA for the CDR3 is TGTGCCAGCAGCCCGACTAGCGGGAGTGCAGATACGCAGTATTTT.

The chain couples TRBV28 to TRBJ2-7, with 13 nucleotides matching TRBD2. CDR3 length: 17 residues. V was clipped by 5 bases and J by 3 bases; unmatched bases: 10. Germline CDR1 and CDR2: MDHEN and SYDVKM. The CDR3 DNA follows: TGTGCCAGCAGTCCATCCCCATGGACTAGCGGGAGCTACGAGCAGTACTTC. Amino acids: CASSPSPWTSGSYEQYF.

V usage is TRBV19 and J usage is TRBJ2-7, with 10 nucleotides matching TRBD2. The CDR3 totals 14 residues. Germline CDR1 reads LNHDA; CDR2 reads SQIVND (reference sequence). V lost 8 bases to trimming and J lost 5 bases; unmatched junction nucleotides: 9. CDR3 in amino acids: CASAEREGTHEQYF. The CDR3 nucleotides read TGTGCCAGTGCAGAGCGGGAGGGAACCCACGAGCAGTACTTC.

This clone turned up a few times. The genes are TRBV27 and TRBJ2-2; D perhaps matches TRBD2 (7 bases). The CDR3 covers 15 residues. CDR1 and CDR2 (germline): MNHEY, SMNVEV (reference sequence). The germline V and J ends were trimmed by 2 bases and 4 bases, with 11 bases remaining between them. The CDR3 region is CASSLGGALTGELFF. The CDR3 DNA reads TGTGCCAGCAGTTTAGGGGGGGCGCTCACCGGGGAGCTGTTTTTT.

The chain couples TRBV27 to TRBJ2-2; 7 bases align to TRBD2. V was clipped by 4 bases and J by 5 bases; unmatched bases: 4. This CDR3 spans 14 amino acids. Germline CDR1 is MNHEY and CDR2 is SMNVEV (reference sequence). CDR3 protein: CASSYTAGTGELFF. DNA for the CDR3: TGTGCCAGCAGTTACACAGCGGGGACCGGGGAGCTGTTTTTT.

This clone was observed once. The chain joins TRBV7-6 to TRBJ2-7; the match to TRBD1 covers 7 bases. This CDR3 region has 14 residues. V shed 5 bases, J shed 3 bases, and the junction held 7 bases outside the gene matches. Germline CDR1 is SGHVS and CDR2 is FNYEAQ. The CDR3: CASSPRQGFYEQYF. DNA of the CDR3: TGTGCCAGCAGCCCCCGACAGGGCTTCTACGAGCAGTACTTC.

The chain recombines TRBV28 with TRBJ1-5; 7 bases align to TRBD1. Germline CDR1 MDHEN, CDR2 SYDVKM. J lost 0 bases, V lost 4 bases, and 6 bases had no gene match. This CDR3 has 16 amino acids. CDR3 region: CASSSQTGFSNQPQHF. The CDR3 DNA follows: TGTGCCAGCAGTTCACAGACAGGGTTTAGCAATCAGCCCCAGCATTTT.

The rearrangement uses TRBV28 and TRBJ2-1; 13 bases fit TRBD2. Per the germline V gene, CDR1 is MDHEN and CDR2 is SYDVKM. With 5 bases clipped from V and 4 bases from J, the junction kept 2 bases outside the gene matches. CDR3 length: 15 residues. The CDR3 DNA follows: TGTGCCAGCAGTAGGGGACTAGCGGGATACAATGAGCAGTTCTTC. Its protein is CASSRGLAGYNEQFF. Supplemented by reference TRBV28 and TRBJ2-1, the full variable domain reads DVKVTQSSRYLVKRTGEKVFLECVQDMDHENMFWYRQDPGLGLRLIYFSYDVKMKEKGDIPEGYSVSREKKERFSLILESASTNQTSMYLCASSRGLAGYNEQFFGPGTRLTVL.

This rearrangement joins TRBV28 to TRBJ1-5, with D perhaps TRBD1 (5 bases). CDR3 length: 15 amino acids. Trimming pared 2 bases from V and 7 bases from J, leaving 15 bases between. Germline lookup yields CDR1 MDHEN and CDR2 SYDVKM. CDR3 amino acids: CASSLVRVVIQPQHF. The DNA for the CDR3 is TGTGCCAGCAGTTTAGTCAGGGTAGTGATCCAGCCCCAGCATTTT. Full variable domain (outside the CDR3, taken from reference TRBV28 and TRBJ1-5): DVKVTQSSRYLVKRTGEKVFLECVQDMDHENMFWYRQDPGLGLRLIYFSYDVKMKEKGDIPEGYSVSREKKERFSLILESASTNQTSMYLCASSLVRVVIQPQHFGDGTRLSIL.

As concerns this clone: This same CDR3 is encoded by further DNA sequences in the sample. The rearrangement joins TRBV9 to TRBJ2-1; 8 bases match TRBD2. The CDR3 runs to 12 residues. CDR1 SGDLS and CDR2 YYNGEE come from the germline V gene. V shed 4 bases, J shed 7 bases, and the junction held 1 base outside the gene matches. The CDR3 nucleotides read TGTGCCAGCAGCCCGGGGGGGAATGAGCAGTTCTTC. The encoded protein is CASSPGGNEQFF.

This chain connects TRBV6-5 to TRBJ1-1; D gene unclear. With 4 bases removed from V and 1 base from J, the gap between germline ends came to 13 bases. Germline CDR1 MNHEY, CDR2 SVGAGI. The CDR3 sequence is 15 residues long. The CDR3 here is CASSFHRVKNTEAFF. The CDR3 DNA sequence: TGTGCCAGCAGTTTCCACAGAGTAAAGAACACTGAAGCTTTCTTT.

The chain is built from TRBV29-1 and TRBJ2-7, with 7 positions matching TRBD1. V trimming: 0 bases; J trimming: 4 bases; junction bases outside the gene matches: 9. CDR3 length: 15 amino acids. Looked up from germline, CDR1 is SQVTM and CDR2 is ANQGSEA. DNA of the CDR3: TGCAGCGTTGAAGAGCAACAACAGGGGCATTACGAGCAGTACTTC. This sequence encodes CSVEEQQQGHYEQYF.

This clone was observed a single time. This sequence joins TRBV19 and TRBJ2-1, with 9 bases lining up with TRBD2. Germline CDR1 LNHDA, CDR2 SQIVND (reference sequence). With 5 bases clipped from V and 6 bases from J, the junction kept 8 bases outside the gene matches. The CDR3 is 15 amino acids. CDR3 amino acids: CASSLTSGTSNEQFF. DNA for the CDR3: TGTGCCAGTAGTTTGACTAGCGGAACCTCCAATGAGCAGTTCTTC.

The rearrangement joins TRBV7-9 to TRBJ1-2; a weak D match, TRBD1 (6 bases). The V end was cut by 5 bases, the J end by 0 bases, with 13 bases between. The CDR3 sequence is 15 residues long. The germline CDR1 and CDR2 sequences are SEHNR and FQNEAQ (reference sequence). The CDR3 reads CASSPIEGANYGYTF. In nucleotides, the CDR3 is TGTGCCAGCAGCCCCATTGAGGGGGCTAACTATGGCTACACCTTC.

The chain carries TRBV7-9 and TRBJ2-1, with TRBD2 matching 9 bases. The junction had 1 base not matched to a gene; V was cut back by 1 base and J by 3 bases. From germline, CDR1 is SEHNR and CDR2 FQNEAQ (reference sequence). The CDR3 spans 15 residues. The CDR3: CASSLGLADYNEQFF. The CDR3, as DNA: TGTGCCAGCAGCTTAGGACTAGCGGACTACAATGAGCAGTTCTTC.

The V call is TRBV11-1, the J call TRBJ2-4; D perhaps matches TRBD2 (6 bases). Between the trimmed V and J ends, which lost 5 bases and 2 bases, there was a span of 13 bases. Germline V lookup: CDR1 SGHAT, CDR2 FQDESV (reference sequence). This CDR3 has 15 amino acids. CDR3 coding DNA: TGTGCCAGCAGCCCCTTTCGCGGGACCAAAAACATTCAGTACTTC. Its translation: CASSPFRGTKNIQYF.

The rearrangement uses TRBV27 and TRBJ1-1; the D is unclear. CDR1 is MNHEY and CDR2 is SMNVEV in the germline V gene (reference sequence). V dropped 0 bases and J dropped 0 bases, with 11 bases sitting between them. The CDR3 is made up of 16 amino acids. The CDR3, as DNA: TGTGCCAGCAGTTTATCGTACGGAGTCATGAACACTGAAGCTTTCTTT. This sequence encodes CASSLSYGVMNTEAFF.

To note about this clone: At one boundary the junction diverges from the germline segment, which might be a read error. The rearrangement links TRBV5-1 to TRBJ1-1, with a weak D call TRBD1 (6 bases). Per germline, CDR1 SGHRS and CDR2 YFSETQ. CDR3 size: 14 residues. CDR3 DNA sequence: TGCGCCAGCAGCTTGGGGACAGATAACAATGAAGCTTTCTTT. Its protein product is CASSLGTDNNEAFF.

The chain recombines TRBV27 with TRBJ2-2; TRBD2 matches 10 bases. Unmatched junction bases numbered 2, after V lost 3 bases and J lost 4 bases. Germline CDR1 is MNHEY and CDR2 is SMNVEV (reference sequence). This CDR3 contains 15 residues. DNA for the CDR3: TGTGCCAGCAGTTTGGGGACTAGCGCCACCGGGGAGCTGTTTTTT. This encodes CASSLGTSATGELFF.

The chain has TRBV9 and TRBJ2-3; 12 bases agree with TRBD2. Germline CDR1 SGDLS, CDR2 YYNGEE. V gave up 2 bases and J gave up 1 base; unmatched junction bases: 2. CDR3 length: 16 amino acids. The CDR3 DNA sequence: TGTGCCAGCAGCGTTTGGACTAGCGGGGGCACAGATACGCAGTATTTT. Translating it yields CASSVWTSGGTDTQYF.

The rearrangement links TRBV5-5 to TRBJ1-5; 10 nucleotides align to TRBD1. The CDR3 totals 16 residues. Germline V gene data show CDR1 as SGHKS and CDR2 as YYEKEE (reference sequence). Germline trimming cut 2 bases from V and 3 bases from J; bases unmatched to any gene: 5. The CDR3 protein is CASSLGDRGLNQPQHF. The DNA of the CDR3 is TGTGCCAGCAGCTTAGGGGACAGGGGCCTCAATCAGCCCCAGCATTTT.